These T cell receptor beta chains were read from a single sample in a study of shared clonotypes between healthy human individuals. TCRdb's copy holds only in-frame clones and misses some; the assay was immunoSEQ multiplex PCR. The table has about 1,900,000 clones, about 95% seen once; the top ten hold 1% to 1.5%. Sample: naive CD8+ T cells sorted from blood. The source of these receptors is a young man in good health. The CDR3 runs from the conserved cysteine through the conserved F or W. The D gene is left open where the match is weak. The size of a clone is reported for some rows only, either as once, few or many, or as a class for expanded clones.

clone_size	v_call	d_call	j_call	cdr3_nt	cdr3_aa
.	TRBV28	.	TRBJ1-1	TGTGCCAGCAGTATGACCGGGAACACTGAAGCTTTCTTT	CASSMTGNTEAFF
.	TRBV11-2	.	TRBJ2-2	TGTGCCAGCAGCTTAGCGTGGGGGGAGACCGGGGAGCTGTTTTTT	CASSLAWGETGELFF
.	TRBV27	TRBD1	TRBJ2-1	TGTGCCAGCAGTTTATCCCCCGGGACAGGGGCTGAGCAGTTCTTC	CASSLSPGTGAEQFF
.	TRBV27	.	TRBJ2-7	TGTGCCAGCAGTTTTAGAGGGAGCCACGAGCAGTACTTC	CASSFRGSHEQYF
once	TRBV7-9	TRBD1	TRBJ2-6	TGTGCCAGCAGCCGTGTATCCCAGGGGGCGCGTGCCAACGTCCTGACTTTC	CASSRVSQGARANVLTF
.	TRBV5-1	.	TRBJ2-7	TGCGCCAGCAGCTTGGAGGTCCCTAAGGACGAGCAGTACTTC	CASSLEVPKDEQYF
.	TRBV7-6	.	TRBJ2-7	TGTGCCAGCAGCTTAGAAGGGGGTTACTACGAGCAGTACTTC	CASSLEGGYYEQYF
.	TRBV5-1	.	TRBJ2-7	TGCGCCAGCAGCTTGGTTGGATACGAGCAGTACTTC	CASSLVGYEQYF
once	TRBV5-6	.	TRBJ2-1	TGTGCCAGCAGCTTGGGGAGTTATGAGCAGTTCTTC	CASSLGSYEQFF
.	TRBV19	TRBD1	TRBJ2-7	TGTGCCAGTAGTATAGCGTCAGGGGGCTACGAGCAGTACTTC	CASSIASGGYEQYF
.	TRBV7-2	.	TRBJ2-2	TGTGCCAGCAGCGAGACAGGGACTGGGGAGCTGTTTTTT	CASSETGTGELFF
.	TRBV2	TRBD1	TRBJ2-7	TGTGCCAGCAGCGAGACAGGGCCCCCCTCGGAAGAGCAGTACTTC	CASSETGPPSEEQYF
.	TRBV13	TRBD2	TRBJ2-2	TGTGCCAGCAGCGAACTAGCGGGAGCGGGGACCGGGGAGCTGTTTTTT	CASSELAGAGTGELFF
.	TRBV5-4	.	TRBJ2-2	TGTGCCAGCAGCCCCCCGGGCGGCGGTCTCGGGGAGCTGTTTTTT	CASSPPGGGLGELFF
.	TRBV6-1	.	TRBJ2-5	TGTGCCAGCAGTTTCGGACAGATGGAGGGGACCCAGTACTTC	CASSFGQMEGTQYF
.	TRBV4-1	.	TRBJ2-3	TGCGCCAGCAGCCAAGGTTATGCGGGGGCCAACAGGGATACGCAGTATTTT	CASSQGYAGANRDTQYF
.	TRBV7-6	.	TRBJ1-1	TGTGCCAGCAGCTCAGGGAAGAACACTGAAGCTTTCTTT	CASSSGKNTEAFF
once	TRBV5-1	TRBD1	TRBJ2-2	TGCGCCAGCAGCTGGGGACAGGGAGTCACCGGGGAGCTGTTTTTT	CASSWGQGVTGELFF
once	TRBV7-9	TRBD1	TRBJ2-7	TGTGCCAGCAGCCCGGCGGGTGGACAGGGGGCGGTGGAGCAGTACTTC	CASSPAGGQGAVEQYF
.	TRBV4-1	.	TRBJ2-7	TGCGCCAGCAGCCAAAGTATGGCTGGGGGTCGGTCCTACGAGCAGTACTTC	CASSQSMAGGRSYEQYF